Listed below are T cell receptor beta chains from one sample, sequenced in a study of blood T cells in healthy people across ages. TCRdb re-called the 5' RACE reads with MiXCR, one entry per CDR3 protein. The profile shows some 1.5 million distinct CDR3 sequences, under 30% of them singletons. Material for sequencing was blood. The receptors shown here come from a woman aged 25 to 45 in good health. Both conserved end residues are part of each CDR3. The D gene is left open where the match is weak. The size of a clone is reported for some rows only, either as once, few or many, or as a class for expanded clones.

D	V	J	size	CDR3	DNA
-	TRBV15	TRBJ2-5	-	CATSKRTDPPETQYF	TGTGCCACCAGCAAACGGACAGACCCTCCGGAGACCCAGTACTTC
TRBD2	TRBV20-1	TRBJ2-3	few	CSAGGLADTDTQYF	TGCAGTGCTGGGGGACTAGCGGACACAGACACGCAGTATTTT
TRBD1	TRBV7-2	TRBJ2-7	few	CASSWDRGLISEQYF	TGTGCCAGCAGCTGGGACAGGGGGCTTATCTCCGAGCAGTACTTC
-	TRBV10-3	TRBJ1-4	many	CAISEREKLFF	TGTGCCATCAGTGAAAGAGAAAAACTGTTTTTT
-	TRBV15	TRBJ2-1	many	CATSSARRSTGGNEQFF	TGTGCCACCAGCAGTGCCAGAAGGTCGACAGGAGGGAATGAGCAGTTCTTC
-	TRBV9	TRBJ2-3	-	CASSPQGGLAMADTQYF	TGTGCCAGCAGCCCCCAAGGCGGTTTAGCAATGGCAGATACGCAGTATTTT
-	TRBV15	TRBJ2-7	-	CATSREGTHEQYF	TGTGCCACCAGCAGAGAAGGGACCCACGAGCAGTACTTC
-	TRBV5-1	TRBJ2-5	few	CASSLGSGSIQETQYF	TGCGCCAGCAGCTTGGGGAGCGGGTCAATCCAAGAGACCCAGTACTTC
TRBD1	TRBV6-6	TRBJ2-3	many	CASRTGVTDTQYF	TGTGCCAGCCGGACAGGGGTCACAGATACGCAGTATTTT
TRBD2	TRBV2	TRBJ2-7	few	CASSETTSGGGEQYF	TGTGCCAGCAGTGAGACGACTAGCGGGGGTGGAGAGCAGTACTTC
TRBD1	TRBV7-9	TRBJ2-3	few	CASSFSTGAHTDTQYF	TGTGCCAGCAGCTTCTCGACAGGGGCGCACACAGATACGCAGTATTTT
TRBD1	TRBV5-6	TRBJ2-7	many	CASSPPLTGGIYEQYF	TGTGCCAGCAGCCCGCCCCTGACAGGGGGCATCTACGAGCAGTACTTC
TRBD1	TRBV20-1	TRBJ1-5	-	CSARGQDNQPQHF	TGCAGTGCTAGGGGACAGGACAATCAGCCCCAGCATTTT
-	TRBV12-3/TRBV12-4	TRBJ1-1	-	CASGPSRGSGAEAFF	TGTGCCAGCGGGCCCAGCCGAGGGTCTGGAGCTGAAGCTTTCTTT
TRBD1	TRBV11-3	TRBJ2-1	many	CASSTGTVYNEQFF	TGTGCCAGCAGCACCGGGACAGTCTACAATGAGCAGTTCTTC
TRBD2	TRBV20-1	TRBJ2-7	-	CSARDLAGIPYNEQYF	TGCAGTGCTAGAGATCTAGCGGGGATTCCATACAATGAGCAGTACTTC
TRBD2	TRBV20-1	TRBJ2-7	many	CSARAAGLAGGGSYEQYF	TGCAGTGCTAGAGCTGCGGGACTAGCGGGAGGGGGCTCCTACGAGCAGTACTTC
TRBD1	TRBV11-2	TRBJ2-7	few	CASGMTGGGIYEQYF	TGTGCCAGCGGCATGACAGGGGGCGGAATCTACGAGCAGTACTTC
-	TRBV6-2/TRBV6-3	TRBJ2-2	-	CASSYSISAREELFF	TGTGCCAGCAGTTACTCGATTTCAGCCCGGGAGGAGCTGTTTTTT
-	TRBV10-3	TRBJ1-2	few	CAISETGRGYTF	TGTGCCATCAGTGAGACAGGGAGAGGCTACACCTTC
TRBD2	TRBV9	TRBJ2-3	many	CASSSGLAGGTGTQYF	TGTGCCAGCAGCTCCGGACTAGCGGGGGGAACCGGTACGCAGTATTTT
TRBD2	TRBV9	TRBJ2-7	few	CASSPRGGGIYEQYF	TGTGCCAGCAGCCCCCGGGGGGGGGGAATCTACGAGCAGTACTTC